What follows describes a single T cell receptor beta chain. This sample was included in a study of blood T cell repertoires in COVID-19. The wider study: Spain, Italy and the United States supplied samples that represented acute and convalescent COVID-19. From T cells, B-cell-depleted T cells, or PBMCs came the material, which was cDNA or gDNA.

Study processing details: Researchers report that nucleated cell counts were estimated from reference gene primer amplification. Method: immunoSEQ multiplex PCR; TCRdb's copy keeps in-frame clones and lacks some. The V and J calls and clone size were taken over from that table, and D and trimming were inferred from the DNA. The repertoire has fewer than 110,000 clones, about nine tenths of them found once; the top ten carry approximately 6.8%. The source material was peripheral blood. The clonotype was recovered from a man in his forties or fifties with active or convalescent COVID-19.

CDR3 DNA sequence: TGTGCCAGCAGTTTAGGCGGGGGCGACGAGCAGTACTTC. This sequence encodes CASSLGGGDEQYF. The chain employs TRBV27 and TRBJ2-7; possible D gene TRBD2, 7 bases. CDR1 is MNHEY and CDR2 is SMNVEV in the germline V gene (reference sequence). The CDR3 has 13 amino acids. V lost 2 bases to trimming and J lost 5 bases, with 10 bases between them.